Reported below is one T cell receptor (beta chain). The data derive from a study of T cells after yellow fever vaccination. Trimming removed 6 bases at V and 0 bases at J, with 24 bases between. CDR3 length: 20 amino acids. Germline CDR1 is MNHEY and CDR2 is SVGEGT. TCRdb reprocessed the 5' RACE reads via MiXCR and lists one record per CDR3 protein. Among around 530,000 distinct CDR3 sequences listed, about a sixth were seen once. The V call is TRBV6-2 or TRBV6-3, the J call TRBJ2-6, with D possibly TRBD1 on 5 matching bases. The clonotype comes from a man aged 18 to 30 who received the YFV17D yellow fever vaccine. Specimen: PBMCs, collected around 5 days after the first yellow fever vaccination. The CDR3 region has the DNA TGTGCCAGCAGATCCTACATAGGGGTAGCTAATACCTCTGGGGCCAACGTCCTGACTTTC. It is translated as CASRSYIGVANTSGANVLTF.